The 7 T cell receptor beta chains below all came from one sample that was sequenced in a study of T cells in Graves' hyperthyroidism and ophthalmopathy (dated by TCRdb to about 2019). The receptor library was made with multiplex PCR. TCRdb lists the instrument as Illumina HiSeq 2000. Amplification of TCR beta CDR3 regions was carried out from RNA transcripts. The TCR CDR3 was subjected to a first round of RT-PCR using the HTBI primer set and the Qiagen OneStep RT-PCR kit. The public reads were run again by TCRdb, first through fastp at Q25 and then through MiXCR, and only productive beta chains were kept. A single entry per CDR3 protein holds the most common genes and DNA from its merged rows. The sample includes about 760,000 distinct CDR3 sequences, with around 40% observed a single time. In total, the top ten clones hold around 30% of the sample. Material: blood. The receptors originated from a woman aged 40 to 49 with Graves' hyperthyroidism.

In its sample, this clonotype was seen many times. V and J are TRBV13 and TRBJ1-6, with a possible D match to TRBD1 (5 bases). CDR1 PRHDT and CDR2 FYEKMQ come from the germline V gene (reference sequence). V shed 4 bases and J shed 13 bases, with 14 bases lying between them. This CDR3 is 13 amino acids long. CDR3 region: CASSSLSNRPLHF. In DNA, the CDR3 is TGTGCCAGCAGCTCCTTATCGAACAGGCCCCTCCACTTT.

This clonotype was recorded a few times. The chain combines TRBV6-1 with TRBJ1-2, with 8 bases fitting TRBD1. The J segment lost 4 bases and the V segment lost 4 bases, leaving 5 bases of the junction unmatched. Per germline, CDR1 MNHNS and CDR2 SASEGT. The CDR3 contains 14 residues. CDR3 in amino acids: CASSAQGDAYGYTF. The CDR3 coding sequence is TGTGCCAGCAGTGCACAGGGGGACGCCTATGGCTACACCTTC.

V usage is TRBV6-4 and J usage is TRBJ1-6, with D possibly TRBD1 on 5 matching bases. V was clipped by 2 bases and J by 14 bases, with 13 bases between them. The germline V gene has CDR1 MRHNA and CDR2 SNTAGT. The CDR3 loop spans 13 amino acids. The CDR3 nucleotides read TGTGCCAGCAGTGACGACCTTGGGGGGGCCCTCCACTTT. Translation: CASSDDLGGALHF.

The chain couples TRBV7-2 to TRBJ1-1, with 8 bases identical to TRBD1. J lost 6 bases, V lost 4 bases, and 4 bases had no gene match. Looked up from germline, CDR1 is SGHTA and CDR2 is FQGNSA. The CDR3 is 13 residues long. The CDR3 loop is CASSSGTGSEAFF. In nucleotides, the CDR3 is TGTGCCAGCAGCTCCGGGACAGGTTCTGAAGCTTTCTTT. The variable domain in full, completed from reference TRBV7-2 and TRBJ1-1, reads GAGVSQSPSNKVTEKGKDVELRCDPISGHTALYWYRQSLGQGLEFLIYFQGNSAPDKSGLPSDRFSAERTGGSVSTLTIQRTQQEDSAVYLCASSSGTGSEAFFGQGTRLTVV.

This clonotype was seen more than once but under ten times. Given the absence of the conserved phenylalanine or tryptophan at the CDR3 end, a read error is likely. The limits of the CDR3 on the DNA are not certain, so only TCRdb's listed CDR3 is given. The CDR3 here is CASSLGGLIEVKI. The chain is built from TRBV7-9 and TRBJ1-2. The CDR3 adds up to 13 amino acids, both ends counted. Germline values: CDR1 SEHNR, CDR2 FQNEAQ (reference sequence).

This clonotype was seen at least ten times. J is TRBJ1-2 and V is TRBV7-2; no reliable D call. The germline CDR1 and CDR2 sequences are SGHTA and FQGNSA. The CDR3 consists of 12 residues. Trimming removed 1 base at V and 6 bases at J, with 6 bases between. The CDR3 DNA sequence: TGTGCCAGCAGCTTAGAAGGGAATGGCTACACCTTC. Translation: CASSLEGNGYTF.

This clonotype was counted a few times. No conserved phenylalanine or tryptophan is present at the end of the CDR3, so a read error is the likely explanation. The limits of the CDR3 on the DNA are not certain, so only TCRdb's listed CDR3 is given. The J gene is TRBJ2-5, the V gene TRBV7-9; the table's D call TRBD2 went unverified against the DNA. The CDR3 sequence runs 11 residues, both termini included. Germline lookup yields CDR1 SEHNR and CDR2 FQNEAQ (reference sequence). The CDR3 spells CASSLTGGQST.